Sequencing of this T cell receptor (beta chain) was carried out in a study of identical twins. Trimming removed 6 bases at V and 4 bases at J, with 15 bases between. The CDR3 length is 14 residues. Germline V gene lookup returns CDR1 MDHEN and CDR2 SYDVKM. From the 5' RACE reads, TCRdb called clonotypes with MiXCR, one entry per CDR3 protein. The data show 1.5 million to 2 million distinct CDR3 sequences, around 33% seen once. The sample consisted of cord blood. The V call is TRBV28, the J call TRBJ1-1; no clear D. This receptor was identified in a newborn girl in good health. The CDR3 is CASRPGGRSTEAFF. The CDR3 DNA sequence: TGTGCCAGCAGACCCGGAGGGAGGAGCACTGAAGCTTTCTTT.